The clone carrying this T cell receptor (beta chain) was counted ten times or more. Germline assignment: CDR1 LNHDA and CDR2 SQIVND (reference sequence). The V gene lost 5 bases and the J gene lost 3 bases, with 10 bases spanning the gap. CDR3 length: 13 amino acids. RNA transcripts yielded amplified TCR beta CDR3 regions. Carried out on the TCR CDR3, a first-round RT-PCR used the HTBI primer set. TCRdb recomputed calls from the multiplex PCR reads with MiXCR, one row per CDR3 protein. The sample lists 90,000 to 120,000 distinct CDR3 sequences; about 16% were seen once. The data were obtained in a study of T cells in Graves' hyperthyroidism and ophthalmopathy. The definition of stable Graves' hyperthyroidism was no ophthalmopathy progression within 18 months.

The rearrangement joins TRBV19 to TRBJ1-1; no firm D call. Source material: blood. The TCR was taken from a woman in her forties or fifties with Graves' hyperthyroidism. CDR3 coding DNA: TGTGCCAGTAGTTTTGATGTCGACACTGAAGCTTTCTTT. Residues: CASSFDVDTEAFF.